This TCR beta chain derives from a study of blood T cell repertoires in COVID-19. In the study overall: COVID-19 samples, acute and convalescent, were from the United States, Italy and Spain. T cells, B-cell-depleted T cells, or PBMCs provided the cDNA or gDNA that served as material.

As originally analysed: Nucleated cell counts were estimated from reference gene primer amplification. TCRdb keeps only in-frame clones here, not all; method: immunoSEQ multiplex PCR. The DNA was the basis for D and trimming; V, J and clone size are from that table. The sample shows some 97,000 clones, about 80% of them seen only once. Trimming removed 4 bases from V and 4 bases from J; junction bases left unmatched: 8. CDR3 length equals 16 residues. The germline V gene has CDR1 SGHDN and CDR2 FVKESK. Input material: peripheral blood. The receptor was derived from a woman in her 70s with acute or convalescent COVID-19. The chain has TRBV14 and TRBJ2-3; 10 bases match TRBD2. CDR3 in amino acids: CASSLRGSGGADTQYF. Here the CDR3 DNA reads TGTGCCAGCAGCCTCCGGGGGAGCGGGGGGGCAGATACGCAGTATTTT.